This T cell receptor beta chain was recorded in a study of cytomegalovirus exposure and HLA in healthy donors. CDR3 length equals 15 residues. Germline V gives CDR1 SGHAT, CDR2 FQNNGV. Losses at the gene ends were 5 bases for V and 5 bases for J; bases not matched to a gene: 10. The PCR was carried out with 60 Vbeta primers and 13 Jbeta primers. Libraries were prepared by immunoSEQ multiplex PCR; TCRdb keeps only in-frame clonotypes and omits some of them. The table records approximately 130,000 clones, around 83% of them present only once. The receptor comes from a woman aged 25 to 39 in good health and CMV-seropositive. The sample was PBMCs. This chain joins TRBV11-2 and TRBJ2-3, with 7 bases aligning to TRBD2. The CDR3: CASSRWTSFGDTQYF. The DNA for the CDR3 is TGTGCCAGCAGCCGCTGGACTAGTTTTGGAGATACGCAGTATTTT. The variable domain in full, with the rest retrieved from reference TRBV11-2 and TRBJ2-3, is EAGVAQSPRYKIIEKRQSVAFWCNPISGHATLYWYQQILGQGPKLLIQFQNNGVVDDSQLPKDRFSAERLKGVDSTLKIQPAKLEDSAVYLCASSRWTSFGDTQYFGPGTRLTVL.